Following are 17 T cell receptor beta chains from one sample sequenced in a study of blood T cells in healthy people across ages. PCR was performed a second time for about 7 to 11 cycles using a sample-barcoded 5' primer and a J-beta primer mix. TCRdb itself ran the 5' RACE reads through MiXCR, one entry per CDR3 protein. This sample has about 720,000 distinct CDR3 sequences, with over 20% found just once. The sample comprised blood. The receptors originated from a man between 65 and 80 years old in good health.

This clonotype was detected a few times. This chain uses TRBV7-2 with TRBJ2-3; TRBD2 matches 12 bases. CDR1 and CDR2 (germline): SGHTA, FQGNSA. Trimming took 2 bases from V and 5 from J; bases not matched to a gene: 8. The CDR3 sequence is 17 residues long. The CDR3 DNA reads TGTGCCAGCAGCTTAAAGGGTCTAGCGGGAGGGCAAGATACGCAGTATTTT. Its protein is CASSLKGLAGGQDTQYF.

This clonotype was detected ten times or more. V and J are TRBV7-9 and TRBJ2-1; possibly TRBD1 for D (7 bases). With 10 bases removed from V and 8 bases from J, the gap between germline ends came to 18 bases. The CDR3 spans 13 residues. Germline V gene data show CDR1 as SEHNR and CDR2 as FQNEAQ (reference sequence). Here the CDR3 DNA reads TGTGCCACAACCAGGGGGGAAGGGCATGAGCAGTTCTTC. Amino acid sequence: CATTRGEGHEQFF.

This chain connects TRBV7-9 to TRBJ2-4; 9 positions agree with TRBD2. The ends lost 6 bases at V and 3 bases at J; junction bases unmatched: 18. Germline assignment: CDR1 SEHNR and CDR2 FQNEAQ (reference sequence). This CDR3 has 19 amino acids. The CDR3 DNA reads as TGTGCCAGCAGTCGGACCCTAGAAGCGGGAGGCGAAGTCAAAAACATTCAGTACTTC. It codes for CASSRTLEAGGEVKNIQYF. Filled out from reference TRBV7-9 and TRBJ2-4, the complete variable domain reads DTGVSQNPRHKITKRGQNVTFRCDPISEHNRLYWYRQTLGQGPEFLTYFQNEAQLEKSRLLSDRFSAERPKGSFSTLEIQRTEQGDSAMYLCASSRTLEAGGEVKNIQYFGAGTRLSVL.

This chain joins TRBV3-1 and TRBJ2-2; D remains ambiguous. This CDR3 has 12 residues. Trimming cost V 4 bases and J 5 bases, with 5 bases left between them. The germline gives CDR1 LGHDT, CDR2 YNNKEL (reference sequence). The CDR3 DNA reads TGTGCCAGCAGCCTCGAAACCGGGGAGCTGTTTTTT. It yields the protein CASSLETGELFF. The whole variable domain, remainder taken from reference TRBV3-1 and TRBJ2-2, is DTAVSQTPKYLVTQMGNDKSIKCEQNLGHDTMYWYKQDSKKFLKIMFSYNNKELIINETVPNRFSPKSPDKAHLNLHINSLELGDSAVYFCASSLETGELFFGEGSRLTVL.

This clonotype was found a few times. The rearrangement uses TRBV7-3 and TRBJ1-6, with D tentatively TRBD1 (5 bases). Germline V lookup: CDR1 SGHTA, CDR2 FQGTGA. V was pared by 5 bases and J by 6 bases, with 14 bases between. CDR3 length: 15 residues. CDR3 nucleotide sequence: TGTGCCAGCAGCCTATTCCGGGACCGTAATTCACCCCTCCACTTT. Protein product: CASSLFRDRNSPLHF.

This clonotype was recorded at least ten times. The chain uses TRBV20-1 and TRBJ1-4; D remains ambiguous. The CDR3 covers 13 residues. From germline, CDR1 is DFQATT and CDR2 SNEGSKA (reference sequence). V shed 3 bases and J shed 0 bases, with 5 bases lying between them. The CDR3 spells CSASSATNEKLFF. The DNA of the CDR3 is TGCAGTGCTAGTAGTGCAACTAATGAAAAACTGTTTTTT.

This clonotype was found a few times. Germline and junction disagree at one end, which may indicate a read error. The chain employs TRBV3-1 and TRBJ2-5, with D possibly called TRBD1 or TRBD2 (5 bases each). The J call may be in error: the DNA end matches TRBJ2-1 better. The germline V gene has CDR1 LGHDT and CDR2 YNNKEL (reference sequence). CDR3 size: 12 residues. The CDR3 here is CASTQVGDEQFF. For the CDR3, the DNA is TGTGCCAGCACCCAAGTGGGGGACGAGCAGTTCTTC.

This clonotype showed up just a few times. The DNA of the CDR3 is TGCAGTGCTAGTCTCCCTAGCGGGATCAATGAGCAGTTCTTC. Translation: CSASLPSGINEQFF. V gene TRBV20-1 combines with J gene TRBJ2-1; 9 positions match TRBD2. This CDR3 comprises 14 residues. Germline-derived CDR1 and CDR2 are DFQATT and SNEGSKA (reference sequence). Trimming removed 3 bases from V and 6 bases from J; junction bases left unmatched: 6.

J is TRBJ1-1 and V is TRBV18; 7 nucleotides match TRBD1. The junction had 8 bases not matched to a gene; V was cut back by 0 bases and J by 1 base. The CDR3 is 17 residues long. In germline, CDR1 is KGHSH, CDR2 LQKENI. CDR3: CASSPPERGQGNTEAFF. The CDR3 DNA reads TGTGCCAGCTCACCACCGGAAAGGGGGCAGGGGAACACTGAAGCTTTCTTT.

This clonotype was counted ten times or more. J is TRBJ1-2 and V is TRBV5-5; D call uncertain. Trimming stripped 0 bases from V and 6 bases from J, with 18 bases between. The CDR3 is 16 amino acids. Germline V lookup: CDR1 SGHKS, CDR2 YYEKEE (reference sequence). This CDR3 is CASSLAGSGGAHGYTF. The CDR3 region has the DNA TGTGCCAGCAGCTTGGCCGGATCTGGAGGTGCTCATGGCTACACCTTC.

This sequence joins TRBV6-5 and TRBJ1-4; tentatively, D is TRBD1 (6 bases). Trimming left V 1 base short and J 2 bases short, with 11 bases between. Germline V gene sequence: CDR1 MNHEY, CDR2 SVGAGI. This CDR3 spans 16 amino acids. CDR3 in DNA: TGTGCCAGCAGTTACTTGGGGAGGGGGACTAATGAAAAACTGTTTTTT. Amino acids: CASSYLGRGTNEKLFF.

There are a few counts of this clonotype. The gene calls are TRBV20-1 and TRBJ2-1, with D perhaps TRBD2 (5 bases). CDR1 and CDR2 from the germline V gene are DFQATT and SNEGSKA (reference sequence). The V end was cut by 6 bases, the J end by 5 bases, with 14 bases between. This CDR3 contains 13 residues. DNA of the CDR3: TGCAGTGCGCTTCAGCGGCAGGACAATGAGCAGTTCTTC. Residues: CSALQRQDNEQFF.

This clonotype has ten or more counts. The chain uses TRBV12-3 or TRBV12-4 and TRBJ1-5; D gene unclear. V lost 6 bases to trimming and J lost 5 bases, with 11 bases between them. The CDR3 runs 13 residues. In DNA, the CDR3 is TGTGCCAGCAGCTTGTCCGGGGATCAGCCCCAGCATTTT. This sequence encodes CASSLSGDQPQHF.

The rearrangement joins TRBV9 to TRBJ2-5; 10 nucleotides align to TRBD1. The end of the DNA fits TRBJ2-1 better, so the J call may be wrong. CDR1 and CDR2 from the germline V gene are SGDLS and YYNGEE. This CDR3 has 15 residues. The CDR3 here is CASSRGTGVSNEQFF. CDR3 DNA sequence: TGTGCCAGCAGCAGGGGGACAGGGGTATCTAATGAGCAGTTCTTC.

The gene calls are TRBV9 and TRBJ2-5; a weak D match, TRBD2 (6 bases). The CDR3 is made up of 15 amino acids. V lost 4 bases, J lost 5 bases, and 18 bases lay in between. From germline, CDR1 is SGDLS and CDR2 YYNGEE. The CDR3 spells CASSTSGLNLETQYF. Here the CDR3 DNA reads TGTGCCAGCAGCACCAGCGGGCTGAATTTGGAGACCCAGTACTTC.

This clonotype has just a few counts. The chain is built from TRBV12-3 or TRBV12-4 and TRBJ2-1; 7 bases fit TRBD1. The CDR3 has 13 amino acids. After removal of 3 bases from V and 9 bases from J, the junction contained 5 bases not matched to a gene. CDR3 region: CASSLTGFAEQFF. DNA of the CDR3: TGTGCCAGCAGTTTGACAGGGTTTGCTGAGCAGTTCTTC.

The genes are TRBV29-1 and TRBJ1-2, with D possibly being TRBD1 (5 bases). Trimming shortened V by 3 bases and J by 7 bases, and 18 bases separated the two germline ends. Germline CDR1 is SQVTM and CDR2 is ANQGSEA. The CDR3 length is 14 residues. The CDR3 DNA reads as TGCAGCGTTGATTCCTGGGACGGCTCGTCTGGCTACACCTTC. Protein: CSVDSWDGSSGYTF.